These T cell receptor beta chains were read from a single sample in a study of CD8 T cells in ankylosing spondylitis. TCRdb reanalysed the 5' RACE reads using MiXCR and keeps one entry per CDR3 protein. In the table there are about 240,000 distinct CDR3 sequences, approximately 9% of which are singletons. The sequencing sample was made of blood, either unsorted or a sorted T cell fraction (not recorded which). These TCRs come from a male donor with ankylosing spondylitis or in good health (not recorded which). CDR3s include the opening cysteine and the closing phenylalanine or tryptophan. D genes are given only for firm matches. Expanded clones get a size class; other rows say once, few or many, or leave the size out.

many	TRBD2	TRBV12-3/TRBV12-4	TRBJ2-7	CASSPVGELAGLYEQYF	TGTGCCAGCAGTCCCGTGGGTGAGCTAGCGGGACTTTACGAGCAGTACTTC
many	NA	TRBV28	TRBJ2-1	CATSQQTPYNEQFF	TGTGCCACCAGTCAACAGACACCCTACAATGAGCAGTTCTTC
NA	NA	TRBV7-9	TRBJ2-7	CASSLRRTLGFYEQYF	TGTGCCAGCAGCTTACGGCGCACCCTGGGATTCTACGAGCAGTACTTC
many	NA	TRBV24-1	TRBJ2-5	CATRRGEGAQYF	TGTGCCACCAGGCGGGGAGAAGGGGCCCAGTACTTC
many	NA	TRBV20-1	TRBJ1-6	CSAKRRADYNSPLHF	TGCAGTGCCAAACGCCGGGCCGACTATAATTCACCCCTCCACTTT
many	NA	TRBV19	TRBJ2-2	CASSIDRGSGELFF	TGTGCCAGTAGTATAGATCGAGGATCCGGGGAGCTGTTTTTT
NA	NA	TRBV29-1	TRBJ2-3	CSPKGGGAGDTQYF	TGCAGCCCCAAAGGCGGAGGGGCGGGAGATACGCAGTATTTT
many	NA	TRBV5-1	TRBJ2-3	CASTGGTSTDTQYF	TGCGCCAGCACCGGGGGGACAAGCACAGATACGCAGTATTTT
many	TRBD1	TRBV7-2	TRBJ1-5	CASSRQGWQPQHF	TGTGCCAGCAGCCGACAGGGTTGGCAGCCCCAGCATTTT
few	NA	TRBV20-1	TRBJ2-1	CSASVGAVRRGNEQFF	TGCAGTGCTAGTGTGGGGGCCGTCCGGCGGGGAAATGAGCAGTTCTTC
few	NA	TRBV30	TRBJ2-7	CAWSKPDRSYEQYF	TGTGCCTGGAGTAAACCCGACAGGTCCTACGAGCAGTACTTC
many	NA	TRBV20-1	TRBJ2-3	CSAPRAGSTDTQYF	TGCAGTGCTCCCCGGGCGGGAAGCACAGATACGCAGTATTTT
many	NA	TRBV20-1	TRBJ1-2	CSARQGPNYGYTF	TGCAGTGCCAGGCAGGGTCCCAACTATGGCTACACCTTC
NA	TRBD2	TRBV6-5	TRBJ2-5	CASSSFGTGGETQYF	TGTGCCAGCAGTTCCTTCGGGACGGGGGGAGAGACCCAGTACTTC
many	NA	TRBV7-2	TRBJ1-2	CASSLAVGDGYTF	TGTGCCAGCAGCTTAGCAGTCGGGGATGGCTACACCTTC
many	NA	TRBV5-6	TRBJ1-1	CASTPPVWARDTEAFF	TGTGCCAGCACCCCCCCAGTTTGGGCTAGAGACACTGAAGCTTTCTTT
few	NA	TRBV18	TRBJ2-7	CASSPRGGGRSYEQYF	TGTGCCAGCTCACCAAGGGGCGGGGGCCGCTCCTACGAGCAGTACTTC
NA	TRBD2	TRBV7-2	TRBJ2-3	CASSFTSGGVADTQYF	TGTGCCAGCAGCTTTACTAGCGGGGGGGTCGCAGATACGCAGTATTTT
many	TRBD1	TRBV29-1	TRBJ2-7	CSGATGHYEQYF	TGCAGCGGTGCGACAGGGCACTACGAGCAGTACTTC
NA	NA	TRBV20-1	TRBJ2-5	CSAPSLLAAYQETQYF	TGCAGTGCGCCCTCACTTTTAGCGGCGTACCAAGAGACCCAGTACTTC
NA	NA	TRBV27	TRBJ1-5	CASSPHLEQPQHF	TGTGCCAGCAGTCCGCACTTGGAGCAGCCCCAGCATTTT
many	NA	TRBV18	TRBJ2-3	CASSARTDTQYF	TGTGCCAGCTCAGCCCGAACAGATACGCAGTATTTT
many	NA	TRBV28	TRBJ1-5	CASSPPLDSNQPQHF	TGTGCCAGCAGTCCGCCCCTTGACAGCAATCAGCCCCAGCATTTT
many	TRBD1	TRBV20-1	TRBJ1-1	CSARTGVVAFF	TGCAGTGCTAGGACAGGGGTGGTTGCTTTCTTT
many	NA	TRBV7-2	TRBJ1-1	CASSLSPRNTEAFF	TGTGCCAGCAGCTTATCTCCCAGAAACACTGAAGCTTTCTTT
NA	NA	TRBV7-3	TRBJ2-1	CASSTGGGGNYNEQFF	TGTGCCAGCAGCACTGGAGGGGGAGGGAACTACAATGAGCAGTTCTTC
many	NA	TRBV5-1	TRBJ1-2	CASSLVGSDYGYTF	TGCGCCAGCAGCTTGGTGGGGTCGGACTATGGCTACACCTTC
many	NA	TRBV11-2	TRBJ1-5	CASSLEVGNQPQHF	TGTGCCAGCAGCTTAGAGGTGGGGAATCAGCCCCAGCATTTT
many	TRBD1	TRBV7-2	TRBJ1-4	CASSLSGTGVEKLFF	TGTGCCAGCAGCCTATCCGGGACAGGGGTCGAAAAACTGTTTTTT
few	NA	TRBV15	TRBJ1-1	CATSTGESGGNTEAFF	TGTGCCACCAGCACGGGGGAATCGGGCGGGAACACTGAAGCTTTCTTT